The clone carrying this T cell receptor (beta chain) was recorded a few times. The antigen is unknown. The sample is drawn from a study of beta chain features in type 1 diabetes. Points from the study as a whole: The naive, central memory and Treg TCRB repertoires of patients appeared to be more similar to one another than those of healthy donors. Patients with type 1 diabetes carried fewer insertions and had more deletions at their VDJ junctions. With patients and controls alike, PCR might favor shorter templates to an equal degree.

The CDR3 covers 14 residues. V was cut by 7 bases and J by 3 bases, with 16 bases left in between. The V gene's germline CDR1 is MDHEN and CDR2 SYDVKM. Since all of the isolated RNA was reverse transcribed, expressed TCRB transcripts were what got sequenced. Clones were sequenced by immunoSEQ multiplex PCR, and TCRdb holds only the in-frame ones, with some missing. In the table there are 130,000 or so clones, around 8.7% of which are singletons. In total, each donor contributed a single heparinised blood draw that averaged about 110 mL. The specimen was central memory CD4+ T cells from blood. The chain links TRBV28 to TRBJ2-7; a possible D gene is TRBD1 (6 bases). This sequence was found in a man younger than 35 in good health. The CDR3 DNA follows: TGTGCCAGCACCTACCCCGGACAGAGCTACGAGCAGTACTTC. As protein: CASTYPGQSYEQYF.